The rows below give T cell receptor beta chains drawn from one sample of a study of cytomegalovirus exposure and HLA in healthy donors. Sequencing used immunoSEQ multiplex PCR; TCRdb keeps in-frame clones, though not all of them. Here the sample table reports some 67,000 clones. The specimen sequenced was PBMCs. The receptors originated from a woman aged 25-40 years in good health and CMV-seronegative. The CDR3 runs from the conserved cysteine through the conserved F or W. A D gene is named only where the DNA matches it firmly.

d_call	v_call	j_call	cdr3_nt	cdr3_aa
-	TRBV5-1	TRBJ1-1	TGCGCCAGCGGAACAGGGAGTGTTTCTGAAGCTTTCTTT	CASGTGSVSEAFF
-	TRBV9	TRBJ2-5	TGTGCCAGCAGCCTAAGCACTAGTTGGGAGACCCAGTACTTC	CASSLSTSWETQYF
TRBD1	TRBV6-5	TRBJ2-1	TGTGCCAGCAGTTACTGGACAGGGGCGGATGAGCAGTTCTTC	CASSYWTGADEQFF
-	TRBV5-1	TRBJ2-7	TGCGCCAGCAGCGATCGACAGTCCGGACCCCACGAGCAGTACTTC	CASSDRQSGPHEQYF
TRBD1	TRBV6-1	TRBJ2-7	TGTGCCAGCAGTCCGGTGGGACAGTACGAGCAGTACTTC	CASSPVGQYEQYF
-	TRBV6-5	TRBJ1-6	TGTGCCAGCAGTTGGGGGCAGCAGGGTTCACCCCTCCACTTT	CASSWGQQGSPLHF
-	TRBV6-1	TRBJ1-5	TGTGCCAGCACGGGGGGCTATAGCAATCAGCCCCAGCATTTT	CASTGGYSNQPQHF
TRBD2	TRBV28	TRBJ2-7	TGTGCCAGCAGTTCGAGACTAGCGGGAGATCTGTACGAGCAGTACTTC	CASSSRLAGDLYEQYF
TRBD1	TRBV9	TRBJ2-5	TGTGCCAGCAGCCCTGGGACAGGGGGCGTTGAGACCCAGTACTTC	CASSPGTGGVETQYF
-	TRBV9	TRBJ2-7	TGTGCCAGCAGCGTTGGGGGGTTTGCTGCCGCCTACGAGCAGTACTTC	CASSVGGFAAAYEQYF
-	TRBV5-1	TRBJ2-3	TGCGCCAGCAGCATCCAGGGCACAGATACGCAGTATTTT	CASSIQGTDTQYF
TRBD2	TRBV28	TRBJ2-1	TGTGCCAGCAGTTTACACAGCGGGGGATCATACAATGAGCAGTTCTTC	CASSLHSGGSYNEQFF